This T cell receptor (beta chain) was identified during a study of Graves' ophthalmopathy and Graves' hyperthyroidism. Investigators amplified TCR beta CDR3 regions from RNA transcripts. The authors performed first-round RT-PCR with HTBI primers and then a second-round multiplex PCR. TCRdb called the multiplex PCR reads again in MiXCR, with one record for every CDR3 protein. The sample lists about 210,000 distinct CDR3 sequences; 25% to 30% were seen once. In donors with ophthalmopathy, activity was moderate-to-severe, with CAS ≥3, NOSPECS ≥4 and duration under 3 months. As diagnostic evidence, clinical symptoms, serum thyroxine, TRAb, thyroid ultrasound and orbital computed tomography were relied upon. CDR1 and CDR2 from the germline V gene are SEHNR and FQNEAQ (reference sequence). V shed 5 bases and J shed 1 base, with 12 bases lying between them. This CDR3 has 15 amino acids.

The rearrangement links TRBV7-9 to TRBJ1-5, with D possibly matching TRBD1 (5 bases). The TCR originated in a man aged 45-65 years with Graves' ophthalmopathy. The sample was peripheral blood. The CDR3 spells CASSPGPESNQPQHF. The DNA for the CDR3 is TGTGCCAGCAGCCCGGGACCGGAGAGCAATCAGCCCCAGCATTTT.